This TCR beta chain originates from a study of cytomegalovirus exposure and HLA in healthy donors. Study-level results: V- and J-gene trimming of TCR beta was linked (in a later analysis) to a missense DCLRE1C variant. HLA restriction was apparent for most CMV-associated TCR beta chains in a later analysis.

Note on this clone: Its antigen is still unknown.

Participants comprised healthy donors of bone marrow. Researchers ran the PCR with 60 Vbeta and 13 Jbeta primers. In the original workflow: In a later analysis, tens of millions of unique TCR beta chains included roughly 11 million shared by two or more donors. Using immunoSEQ multiplex PCR, the repertoire was profiled, and TCRdb retains in-frame clones only, with some absent. That table supplies the V and J calls and clone size; D and trimming were determined from the DNA. The repertoire includes under 200,000 clones, about 83% of them detected once, and under 2% sits in the top ten. V was pared by 4 bases and J by 7 bases, with 14 bases of the junction left unmatched. The CDR3 sequence is 16 residues long. CDR1 and CDR2 from the germline V gene are SGDLS and YYNGEE.

Sample: PBMCs. The sequence was obtained from a man aged 40-55 years in good health and CMV-seropositive. The chain recombines TRBV9 with TRBJ2-7, with 10 bases lining up with TRBD2. The CDR3 loop is CASSRGGASGSFEQYF. CDR3 nucleotides: TGTGCCAGCAGCAGAGGGGGGGCTAGCGGGAGTTTTGAGCAGTACTTC.